Each of the 29 T cell receptor beta chains below was sequenced from the same sample in a study of T cell repertoires in ileal Crohn's disease. The repertoire was sequenced with immunoSEQ multiplex PCR; TCRdb's copy has only in-frame clones and lacks some. The data show under 12,000 clones, 55% to 80% seen once. The time point here: neoterminal ileum biopsy at postoperative endoscopy, about 6 months after surgery. Source material: ileal tissue. These receptors all come from an adult with Crohn's disease.

V is TRBV6-4 and J is TRBJ2-1; TRBD2 aligns across 10 bases. Germline loops: CDR1 MRHNA, CDR2 SNTAGT. The trim removed 6 bases at V and 9 bases at J, leaving 8 bases unmatched. This CDR3 has 14 amino acids. The CDR3 protein is CASSAASGSSEQFF. Here the CDR3 DNA reads TGTGCCAGCAGCGCCGCTAGCGGGAGTAGTGAGCAGTTCTTC.

The V call is TRBV27, the J call TRBJ2-7; tentative D call: TRBD2 (5 bases). V was shortened by 2 bases and J by 0 bases, with 11 bases between the two germline ends. The CDR3 contains 15 residues. Germline V gene data show CDR1 as MNHEY and CDR2 as SMNVEV (reference sequence). The CDR3 protein is CASSLSGIPSYEQYF. The CDR3 nucleotides read TGTGCCAGCAGTTTAAGCGGTATCCCCTCCTACGAGCAGTACTTC.

The V gene is TRBV6-5, the J gene TRBJ2-3, with TRBD2 identical over 7 bases. V lost 2 bases and J lost 0; bases outside the gene matches: 5. Germline CDR1 is MNHEY and CDR2 is SVGAGI. The length of the CDR3 is 16 residues. The CDR3 sequence is CASSYGGLVSTDTQYF. The CDR3 bases are TGTGCCAGCAGTTACGGAGGACTAGTAAGCACAGATACGCAGTATTTT.

This clone was observed once. V is TRBV10-3 and J is TRBJ2-7; TRBD2 aligns across 8 bases. The length of the CDR3 is 15 residues. V was pared by 4 bases and J by 3 bases, with 8 bases of the junction left unmatched. Germline assignment: CDR1 ENHRY and CDR2 SYGVKD. The CDR3 DNA sequence: TGTGCCATCAGTGCTCGGGAGGGCCGATTCTACGAGCAGTACTTC. Its protein is CAISAREGRFYEQYF.

The J gene is TRBJ1-1, the V gene TRBV18; no reliable D call. CDR1 and CDR2 (germline): KGHSH, LQKENI. The CDR3 sequence is 14 residues long. The CDR3 coding sequence is TGTGCGACGGGCCGGGAGCTCATGAACACTGAAGCTTTCTTT. Translating it yields CATGRELMNTEAFF.

V is TRBV5-1 and J is TRBJ2-4; tentatively, D is TRBD1 (6 bases). V lost 1 base and J 0 bases, leaving 17 bases between the germline ends. Germline assignment: CDR1 SGHRS and CDR2 YFSETQ. The CDR3 spans 18 residues. This chain's CDR3 is CASSLSRGFSQAKNIQYF. Written as DNA, the CDR3 is TGCGCCAGCAGCTTGAGTAGGGGGTTCTCCCAAGCCAAAAACATTCAGTACTTC.

The J gene is TRBJ2-3, the V gene TRBV19, with D maybe TRBD2 (5 bases). The CDR3 is made up of 14 amino acids. The ends were cut back, 5 bases at V and 2 bases at J, with 11 bases in the middle. Germline loops: CDR1 LNHDA, CDR2 SQIVND (reference sequence). CDR3 sequence (DNA): TGTGCCAGTAGTCAGCCGGGGTACACAGATACGCAGTATTTT. Residues: CASSQPGYTDTQYF.

This clone was seen a single time. The rearrangement links TRBV6-6 to TRBJ1-5, with a possible D match to TRBD1 (6 bases). Germline V CDR1 and CDR2: MNHNY, SVGAGI (reference sequence). The CDR3 extends over 13 amino acids. V gave up 8 bases and J gave up 2 bases, with 10 bases separating them. The chain's CDR3 is CASHRVGNQPQHF. In DNA, the CDR3 is TGTGCCAGCCACAGGGTAGGCAATCAGCCCCAGCATTTT.

The chain couples TRBV9 to TRBJ2-7, with D perhaps matching TRBD1 (6 bases). Deletions cut 4 bases from V and 6 bases from J, with 11 bases between. This CDR3 is built from 12 residues. Per the germline V gene, CDR1 is SGDLS and CDR2 is YYNGEE. The CDR3 protein is CASSPQGREQYF. In DNA form, the CDR3 reads TGTGCCAGCAGCCCCCAGGGGCGCGAGCAGTACTTC.

This sequence joins TRBV28 and TRBJ1-6, with 8 nucleotides matching TRBD1. V gave up 6 bases and J gave up 5 bases; unmatched junction bases: 3. This CDR3 comprises 14 residues. Germline V lookup: CDR1 MDHEN, CDR2 SYDVKM. The chain's CDR3 is CASSLQGDNSPLHF. CDR3 nucleotides: TGTGCCAGCAGCCTACAGGGGGATAATTCACCCCTCCACTTT. Drawing the rest from reference TRBV28 and TRBJ1-6, the complete variable domain is DVKVTQSSRYLVKRTGEKVFLECVQDMDHENMFWYRQDPGLGLRLIYFSYDVKMKEKGDIPEGYSVSREKKERFSLILESASTNQTSMYLCASSLQGDNSPLHFGNGTRLTVT.

The chain carries TRBV5-4 and TRBJ1-2; TRBD1 matches 7 bases. Germline assignment: CDR1 SGHNT and CDR2 YYREEE (reference sequence). CDR3 length: 13 residues. The V and J ends lost 4 bases and 4 bases, in that order; junction bases with no gene match: 4. CDR3 nucleotides: TGTGCCAGCAGCCAAAGGGACAGCTATGGCTACACCTTC. The encoded protein is CASSQRDSYGYTF.

The rearrangement links TRBV7-9 to TRBJ2-3, with D perhaps matching TRBD2 (6 bases). V was shortened by 4 bases and J by 4 bases, with 15 bases between the two germline ends. The germline gives CDR1 SEHNR, CDR2 FQNEAQ (reference sequence). The CDR3 extends over 15 amino acids. As DNA, the CDR3 is TGTGCCAGCAGCTATGTTCTGGGAGGCGCAGATACGCAGTATTTT. Translated: CASSYVLGGADTQYF. Variable domain in full (rest from reference TRBV7-9 and TRBJ2-3): DTGVSQNPRHKITKRGQNVTFRCDPISEHNRLYWYRQTLGQGPEFLTYFQNEAQLEKSRLLSDRFSAERPKGSFSTLEIQRTEQGDSAMYLCASSYVLGGADTQYFGPGTRLTVL.

This chain joins TRBV19 and TRBJ2-1, with 16 bases matching TRBD2. CDR3 size: 17 residues. With V trimmed by 4 bases and J by 10 bases, 10 bases remained unmatched. The germline CDR1 and CDR2 sequences are LNHDA and SQIVND (reference sequence). CDR3 residues: CASSTPGTSGGADEQFF. The DNA for the CDR3 is TGTGCCAGTAGTACCCCCGGGACTAGCGGGGGGGCAGACGAGCAGTTCTTC.

The chain employs TRBV20-1 and TRBJ2-7; D remains ambiguous. CDR1 is DFQATT and CDR2 is SNEGSKA in the germline V gene (reference sequence). The CDR3 runs 10 residues. Trimming left V 5 bases short and J 2 bases short, with 4 bases between. CDR3 bases: TGCAGTGCTGGCCCCTACGAGCAGTACTTC. Encoded protein: CSAGPYEQYF.

This clone has a handful of counts. V usage is TRBV6-5 and J usage is TRBJ2-7; 11 bases are shared with TRBD2. Trimming cost V 6 bases and J 4 bases; bases outside gene matches: 8. Per germline, CDR1 MNHEY and CDR2 SVGAGI. This CDR3 contains 15 residues. Written as DNA, the CDR3 is TGTGCCAGCAGGTCCTCGGGACTAGCGGTGTACGAGCAGTACTTC. Residues: CASRSSGLAVYEQYF.

J is TRBJ2-7 and V is TRBV5-6, with TRBD2 matching 10 bases. The V segment lost 6 bases and the J segment 6 bases; nucleotides outside the gene matches: 12. This CDR3 region has 15 residues. Germline values: CDR1 SGHDT, CDR2 YYEEEE. In nucleotides, the CDR3 is TGTGCCAGCAACTCCTGGGTCCTAGCGGGAGCCGAGCAGTACTTC. Its protein is CASNSWVLAGAEQYF.

This sequence joins TRBV6-1 and TRBJ2-1; tentative D call: TRBD2 (6 bases). V was pared by 7 bases and J by 6 bases, with 19 bases between. CDR1 and CDR2 from the germline V gene are MNHNS and SASEGT. CDR3 length: 15 residues. The CDR3 sequence: CASNRATGARNEQFF. In DNA form, the CDR3 reads TGTGCCAGCAATAGAGCGACGGGAGCCCGCAATGAGCAGTTCTTC.

The rearrangement joins TRBV13 to TRBJ1-1; no clear D gene. Per the germline V gene, CDR1 is PRHDT and CDR2 is FYEKMQ (reference sequence). The CDR3 sequence is 15 residues long. The ends were cut back, 2 bases at V and 0 bases at J, with 10 bases in the middle. As DNA, the CDR3 is TGTGCCAGCAGCTTAAGACCGGGGATGAACACTGAAGCTTTCTTT. Its translation: CASSLRPGMNTEAFF. The whole variable domain, filled in from reference TRBV13 and TRBJ1-1, reads AAGVIQSPRHLIKEKRETATLKCYPIPRHDTVYWYQQGPGQDPQFLISFYEKMQSDKGSIPDRFSAQQFSDYHSELNMSSLELGDSALYFCASSLRPGMNTEAFFGQGTRLTVV.

This chain connects TRBV2 to TRBJ1-1; tentative D call: TRBD1 (5 bases). The CDR3 is made up of 14 amino acids. Deletions cut 7 bases from V and 4 bases from J, with 16 bases between. Germline values: CDR1 SNHLY, CDR2 FYNNEI. Written as DNA, the CDR3 is TGTGCCAGCACTAGCGGGGGGAGGGGCACTGAAGCTTTCTTT. Protein: CASTSGGRGTEAFF.

The V and J genes are TRBV19 and TRBJ1-5; perhaps TRBD1 as D (5 bases). The CDR3 totals 14 residues. From germline, CDR1 is LNHDA and CDR2 SQIVND (reference sequence). V was shortened by 7 bases and J by 5 bases, with 15 bases between the two germline ends. In DNA form, the CDR3 reads TGTGCCAGTAACCAAGACAGCCCCCATCAGCCCCAGCATTTT. Translated, it gives CASNQDSPHQPQHF.

The chain couples TRBV6-1 to TRBJ2-7; perhaps TRBD1 as D (6 bases). The length of the CDR3 is 15 residues. Trimming shortened V by 5 bases and J by 2 bases, and 16 bases separated the two germline ends. CDR1 and CDR2 from the germline V gene are MNHNS and SASEGT. CDR3 bases: TGTGCCAGCAGTACCTCCGGGACACCACCCTACGAGCAGTACTTC. Protein sequence: CASSTSGTPPYEQYF.

The V gene is TRBV9, the J gene TRBJ1-6; possible D gene TRBD1, 5 bases. The length of the CDR3 is 15 residues. Germline CDR1 SGDLS, CDR2 YYNGEE. V was trimmed by 0 bases and J by 7 bases, leaving 11 bases between them. CDR3 coding DNA: TGTGCCAGCAGCGTAGGAGGAGGGGACAATTCACCCCTCCACTTT. This codes for CASSVGGGDNSPLHF.

V usage is TRBV19 and J usage is TRBJ2-1; TRBD2 matches 8 bases. CDR1 and CDR2 (germline): LNHDA, SQIVND (reference sequence). V was clipped by 5 bases and J by 5 bases; unmatched bases: 8. The CDR3 covers 15 residues. This chain's CDR3 is CASSLQRGGNNEQFF. The DNA of the CDR3 is TGTGCCAGTAGTCTCCAACGGGGGGGGAACAATGAGCAGTTCTTC. Full variable domain (remainder filled in from reference TRBV19 and TRBJ2-1): DGGITQSPKYLFRKEGQNVTLSCEQNLNHDAMYWYRQDPGQGLRLIYYSQIVNDFQKGDIAEGYSVSREKKESFPLTVTSAQKNPTAFYLCASSLQRGGNNEQFFGPGTRLTVL.

This chain connects TRBV5-6 to TRBJ2-1; no firm D call. Trimming shortened V by 4 bases and J by 5 bases, and 7 bases separated the two germline ends. Germline CDR1 SGHDT, CDR2 YYEEEE. The CDR3 totals 12 residues. In nucleotides, the CDR3 is TGTGCCAGCAGCGAATACAACAATGAGCAGTTCTTC. Its protein is CASSEYNNEQFF.

This chain links TRBV5-4 with TRBJ1-1, with 11 bases lining up with TRBD1. This CDR3 comprises 15 residues. The germline gives CDR1 SGHNT, CDR2 YYREEE (reference sequence). J gave up 4 bases and V 5 bases, and 7 bases lay outside the gene matches. The CDR3 DNA is TGTGCCAGCAGGGCGGACAGGGGGCGCGGCACTGAAGCTTTCTTT. It codes for CASRADRGRGTEAFF.

The chain links TRBV6-6 to TRBJ1-3, with 9 nucleotides matching TRBD1. Germline CDR1 MNHNY, CDR2 SVGAGI (reference sequence). V was clipped by 5 bases and J by 3 bases; unmatched bases: 2. This CDR3 is 14 amino acids long. The CDR3: CASSRTGDGNTIYF. For the CDR3, the DNA is TGTGCCAGCAGTCGGACAGGGGATGGAAACACCATATATTTT.

The rearrangement uses TRBV10-3 and TRBJ2-7; TRBD1 matches at 8 bases. Germline V gene lookup returns CDR1 ENHRY and CDR2 SYGVKD. With V trimmed by 5 bases and J by 3 bases, 3 bases remained unmatched. This CDR3 comprises 13 residues. The chain's CDR3 is CAISSGQGYEQYF. The CDR3 bases are TGTGCCATCAGTTCCGGACAGGGCTACGAGCAGTACTTC.

The rearrangement links TRBV7-4 to TRBJ1-2; tentative D call: TRBD1 (6 bases). Trimming left V 7 bases short and J 2 bases short, with 14 bases between. Germline values: CDR1 SGHVT, CDR2 SQSDAQ. The CDR3 extends over 14 amino acids. CDR3 sequence (DNA): TGTGCCAGCACACACAGGGCCCCCAACTATGGCTACACCTTC. Amino acid sequence: CASTHRAPNYGYTF.

The V call is TRBV27, the J call TRBJ2-3; D gene unclear. Per the germline V gene, CDR1 is MNHEY and CDR2 is SMNVEV (reference sequence). There are 9 residues in the CDR3. V dropped 5 bases and J dropped 14 bases, with 8 bases sitting between them. CDR3 loop: CASSPELYF. CDR3 coding DNA: TGTGCCAGCAGTCCCGAGTTGTATTTT.